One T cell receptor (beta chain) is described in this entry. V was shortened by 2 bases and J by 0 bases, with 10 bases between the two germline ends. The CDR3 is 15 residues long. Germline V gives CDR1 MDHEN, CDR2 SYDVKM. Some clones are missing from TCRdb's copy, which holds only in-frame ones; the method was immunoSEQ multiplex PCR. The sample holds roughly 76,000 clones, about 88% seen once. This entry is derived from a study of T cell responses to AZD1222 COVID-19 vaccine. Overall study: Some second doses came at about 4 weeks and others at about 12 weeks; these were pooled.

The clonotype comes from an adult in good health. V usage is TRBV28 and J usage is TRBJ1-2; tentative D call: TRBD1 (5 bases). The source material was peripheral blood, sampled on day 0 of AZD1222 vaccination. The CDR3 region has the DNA TGTGCCAGCAGTTTACCCGGACATCCTAACTATGGCTACACCTTC. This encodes CASSLPGHPNYGYTF.